What follows are 29 T cell receptor beta chains derived from one specimen sequenced in a study of T cell repertoires in cytomegalovirus infection. TCRdb re-analysed the reads in MiXCR, keeping a single row per CDR3 protein. The sample yields some 940,000 distinct CDR3 sequences, around 30% seen once. Their cognate antigens are unknown. The material sequenced was cultured CD8+ T cells from PBMCs, taken from culture after CMV antigen stimulation. The source of these receptors is a human donor in good health (CMV status not recorded). Some clones in this sample may be carry-over from other donors' samples.

This clonotype was seen a few times. This chain connects TRBV27 to TRBJ2-1, with 7 bases lining up with TRBD1. Germline V CDR1 and CDR2: MNHEY, SMNVEV (reference sequence). V was pared by 5 bases and J by 8 bases, with 6 bases of the junction left unmatched. CDR3 length: 13 residues. The CDR3 bases are TGTGCCAGCAGTAGACAGGGTTTGGATGAGCAGTTCTTC. Translated: CASSRQGLDEQFF.

This clonotype has more than one count but fewer than ten. CDR3 DNA: TGCGCCAGCAGCTCACCGACTAGCGGGGGGCCTCTGCCCACAGATACGCAGTATTTT. Translating it yields CASSSPTSGGPLPTDTQYF. The chain combines TRBV5-1 with TRBJ2-3; 13 bases agree with TRBD2. V trimming: 3 bases; J trimming: 2 bases; junction bases outside the gene matches: 12. The CDR3 runs to 19 residues. Germline CDR1 is SGHRS and CDR2 is YFSETQ.

The chain carries TRBV11-3 and TRBJ2-1, with 11 bases lining up with TRBD1. This CDR3 is 15 amino acids long. V gave up 7 bases and J gave up 6 bases; unmatched junction bases: 8. The germline V gene encodes CDR1 SGHNT and CDR2 YENEEA. The CDR3 reads CASTSPDRGPNEQFF. CDR3 sequence (DNA): TGTGCCAGCACCTCTCCGGACAGGGGGCCCAATGAGCAGTTCTTC.

This chain joins TRBV20-1 and TRBJ1-1; 7 bases map to TRBD1. Germline CDR1 DFQATT, CDR2 SNEGSKA (reference sequence). J lost 7 bases, V lost 1 base, and 12 bases had no gene match. The CDR3 is 15 residues long. The CDR3 loop reads CSARGPTGPQNEAFF. CDR3 sequence (DNA): TGCAGTGCTAGAGGTCCGACAGGGCCCCAGAATGAAGCTTTCTTT.

Turning to this clonotype: One end of the junction varies from germline; a read error may be responsible. The chain has TRBV12-3 or TRBV12-4 and TRBJ2-7, with TRBD1 matching 8 bases. The CDR3 covers 13 residues. CDR3 nucleotide sequence: TGTGCCAGCCTGACAGGGGAAACAGACGAGCAGTCCTTC. It encodes CASLTGETDEQSF.

This clonotype was recorded many times. The chain couples TRBV12-3 or TRBV12-4 to TRBJ1-5; D gene ambiguous. The V end was cut by 1 base, the J end by 7 bases, with 11 bases between. The CDR3 covers 14 residues. In DNA, the CDR3 is TGTGCCAGCAGTTTAGTAAGAACGGGGCAGCCCCAGCATTTT. Translated, it gives CASSLVRTGQPQHF.

V and J are TRBV7-6 and TRBJ2-3, with D possibly TRBD1 on 8 matching bases. From germline, CDR1 is SGHVS and CDR2 FNYEAQ. The CDR3 has 14 residues. The V end was cut by 4 bases, the J end by 7 bases, with 15 bases between. CDR3 nucleotides: TGTGCCAGCAGCTATACAGGGGGGGATCATACGCAGTATTTT. Translated: CASSYTGGDHTQYF.

In its sample, this clonotype was seen a few times. The chain carries TRBV6-6 and TRBJ2-1; D call uncertain. The germline V and J ends were trimmed by 2 bases and 2 bases, with 13 bases remaining between them. CDR1 and CDR2 (germline): MNHNY, SVGAGI (reference sequence). The CDR3 is 16 amino acids. The CDR3 is CASSYASLQAYNEQFF. The CDR3 DNA reads as TGTGCCAGCAGTTACGCCTCATTGCAAGCCTACAATGAGCAGTTCTTC.

V and J are TRBV9 and TRBJ1-1, with 9 bases aligning to TRBD1. V lost 4 bases to trimming and J lost 1 base; unmatched junction nucleotides: 11. CDR1 is SGDLS and CDR2 is YYNGEE in the germline V gene. The length of the CDR3 is 17 residues. CDR3 coding DNA: TGTGCCAGCAGCCCTTCCGGGACAGGGATGAAGAACACTGAAGCTTTCTTT. It translates to CASSPSGTGMKNTEAFF.

The sample holds one count of this clonotype. The CDR3 loop reads CASGLVLRFF. The CDR3 region has the DNA TGTGCTAGTGGTTTGGTACTCCGGTTCTTC. J is TRBJ2-1 and V is TRBV12-5; unclear D gene. Trimming cost V 0 bases and J 15 bases, with 6 bases left between them. This CDR3 has 10 amino acids. Germline V gene sequence: CDR1 LGHNT, CDR2 FRNRAP.

Concerning this clonotype itself: This may stem from a read error, because a much larger clone lies one nucleotide away. The V call is TRBV7-6, the J call TRBJ1-5; no definite D call. The germline gives CDR1 SGHVS, CDR2 FNYEAQ. The CDR3 loop spans 15 amino acids. V shed 2 bases and J shed 0 bases, with 8 bases lying between them. CDR3: CASSLQESSNQPQHF. CDR3 coding DNA: TGTGCCAGCAGCTTACAGGAATCTAGCAATCAGCCCCAGCATTTT. Full variable domain (rest looked up from reference TRBV7-6 and TRBJ1-5): GAGVSQSPRYKVTKRGQDVALRCDPISGHVSLYWYRQALGQGPEFLTYFNYEAQQDKSGLPNDRFSAERPEGSISTLTIQRTEQRDSAMYRCASSLQESSNQPQHFGDGTRLSIL.

The V call is TRBV12-3 or TRBV12-4, the J call TRBJ1-2; maybe TRBD1 (5 bases). This CDR3 region has 14 residues. V was clipped by 6 bases and J by 7 bases, with 18 bases between them. CDR3 amino acids: CASSPGRLKLGYTF. The CDR3 nucleotides are TGTGCCAGCAGCCCGGGACGGCTAAAACTTGGCTACACCTTC.

This clonotype was detected only a few times. The rearrangement joins TRBV6-1 to TRBJ2-1; D not certain. Per germline, CDR1 MNHNS and CDR2 SASEGT. Trimming shortened V by 3 bases and J by 9 bases, and 9 bases separated the two germline ends. The CDR3 sequence is 12 residues long. The DNA of the CDR3 is TGTGCCAGCAGTGAGATTAGAAGTGAGCAGTTCTTC. Amino acids: CASSEIRSEQFF.

This clonotype was counted once. The chain joins TRBV19 to TRBJ2-3, with D tentatively TRBD2 (5 bases). CDR1 is LNHDA, CDR2 SQIVND, per germline (reference sequence). This CDR3 has 15 residues. The V gene lost 1 base and the J gene lost 2 bases, with 10 bases spanning the gap. CDR3 region: CASSIGAENTDTQYF. The CDR3 DNA follows: TGTGCCAGTAGTATAGGAGCGGAGAACACAGATACGCAGTATTTT.

In nucleotides, the CDR3 is TGTGCCAGCAGTTACTCTGATAGCGGGAATACGCAGTATTTT. Residues: CASSYSDSGNTQYF. The chain has TRBV6-6 and TRBJ2-3; TRBD2 matches 8 bases. The V segment lost 0 bases and the J segment 7 bases; nucleotides outside the gene matches: 3. This CDR3 region has 14 residues. Per the germline V gene, CDR1 is MNHNY and CDR2 is SVGAGI (reference sequence).

The table lists this clonotype with a few counts. This chain uses TRBV6-1 with TRBJ1-6; 7 nucleotides match TRBD1. Germline CDR1 and CDR2: MNHNS and SASEGT. Germline trimming cut 0 bases from V and 1 base from J; bases unmatched to any gene: 6. There are 18 residues in the CDR3. The DNA of the CDR3 is TGTGCCAGCAGTGAAGCACGACAGGGAGTTTCCTATAATTCACCCCTCCACTTT. Residues: CASSEARQGVSYNSPLHF.

The chain has TRBV5-1 and TRBJ2-2, with D perhaps matching TRBD1 or TRBD2 (5 bases each). This CDR3 contains 14 residues. V gave up 3 bases and J gave up 3 bases, with 9 bases separating them. Germline loops: CDR1 SGHRS, CDR2 YFSETQ. The CDR3, as DNA: TGCGCCAGCAGCTGGGGACGGGACACCGGGGAGCTGTTTTTT. Translated, it gives CASSWGRDTGELFF.

V gene TRBV18 combines with J gene TRBJ2-3; D is uncertain. V gave up 6 bases and J gave up 2 bases, with 15 bases separating them. In germline, CDR1 is KGHSH, CDR2 LQKENI. This CDR3 has 15 residues. The DNA for the CDR3 is TGTGCCAGCTCTCCCCTCGAGGCTCTCACAGATACGCAGTATTTT. Translated: CASSPLEALTDTQYF.

A single count supports this clonotype. The chain employs TRBV5-6 and TRBJ1-2, with D uncertain. CDR1 and CDR2 (germline): SGHDT, YYEEEE. V was shortened by 0 bases and J by 0 bases, with 12 bases between the two germline ends. This CDR3 has 16 residues. The CDR3, as DNA: TGTGCCAGCAGCTTGGCCACCGGGCCCCCTAACTATGGCTACACCTTC. This gives the protein CASSLATGPPNYGYTF.

The V call is TRBV27, the J call TRBJ1-1; 7 bases are shared with TRBD1. CDR1 and CDR2 (germline): MNHEY, SMNVEV (reference sequence). The CDR3 has 14 amino acids. J gave up 7 bases and V 7 bases, and 12 bases lay outside the gene matches. CDR3 region: CASIGTVGPIEAFF. CDR3 nucleotide sequence: TGTGCCAGCATCGGGACAGTGGGGCCTATTGAAGCTTTCTTT.

This chain joins TRBV7-9 and TRBJ1-1; 8 nucleotides align to TRBD1. Germline V gene data show CDR1 as SEHNR and CDR2 as FQNEAQ (reference sequence). The CDR3 has 16 residues. V lost 0 bases, J lost 11 bases, and 14 bases stayed unmatched. The CDR3 spells CASSLADRGKTDRAFF. In DNA form, the CDR3 reads TGTGCCAGCAGCTTAGCCGACAGGGGAAAGACAGACCGGGCTTTCTTT.

The chain carries TRBV27 and TRBJ1-1; unclear D gene. Germline V gene data show CDR1 as MNHEY and CDR2 as SMNVEV (reference sequence). The germline V and J ends were trimmed by 5 bases and 0 bases, with 10 bases remaining between them. The CDR3 has 14 amino acids. CDR3 sequence: CASSRYLMNTEAFF. The CDR3 region has the DNA TGTGCCAGCAGTCGATATCTCATGAACACTGAAGCTTTCTTT.

This clonotype was seen only a few times. The V gene is TRBV4-2, the J gene TRBJ1-2; D call uncertain. Germline CDR1 and CDR2: LGHNA and YNFKEQ. The CDR3 has 16 residues. V dropped 0 bases and J dropped 3 bases, with 14 bases sitting between them. CDR3 protein: CASSQEWTGLDYGYTF. CDR3 nucleotide sequence: TGTGCCAGCAGCCAAGAGTGGACGGGCCTTGACTATGGCTACACCTTC.

This chain uses TRBV7-8 with TRBJ2-1; either TRBD1 or TRBD2 may fit D (6 bases each). The ends were cut back, 8 bases at V and 7 bases at J, with 18 bases in the middle. The CDR3 sequence is 14 residues long. The germline gives CDR1 SGHVS, CDR2 FQNEAQ. The CDR3 nucleotides are TGTGCCAGCCTCGAGGGGGGTTTATTAAATGAGCAGTTCTTC. As protein: CASLEGGLLNEQFF.

The V call is TRBV6-1, the J call TRBJ2-4; tentatively, D is TRBD1 (6 bases). Germline V gives CDR1 MNHNS, CDR2 SASEGT. The ends were cut back, 5 bases at V and 0 bases at J, with 11 bases in the middle. This CDR3 is 15 amino acids long. CDR3 nucleotide sequence: TGTGCCAGCAGTCCCTCGACAGGAGCCAAAAACATTCAGTACTTC. Translated, it gives CASSPSTGAKNIQYF.

The rearrangement uses TRBV6-1 and TRBJ1-4; D call uncertain. The CDR3 sequence is 12 residues long. V lost 2 bases to trimming and J lost 13 bases, with 11 bases between them. CDR1 is MNHNS, CDR2 SASEGT, per germline. This chain's CDR3 is CASSEPRGRLFF. CDR3 sequence (DNA): TGTGCCAGCAGTGAACCCCGAGGGAGACTGTTTTTT.

The chain uses TRBV7-6 and TRBJ1-1; D unresolved. V lost 2 bases, J lost 1 base, and 8 bases lay in between. CDR1 is SGHVS and CDR2 is FNYEAQ in the germline V gene. The CDR3 has 14 residues. CDR3 DNA sequence: TGTGCCAGCAGCTTATACGGGTCGAACACTGAAGCTTTCTTT. This translates into CASSLYGSNTEAFF.

The V call is TRBV7-9, the J call TRBJ2-1; TRBD1 agrees at 9 bases. Germline V CDR1 and CDR2: SEHNR, FQNEAQ (reference sequence). V gave up 0 bases and J gave up 2 bases; unmatched junction bases: 5. There are 17 residues in the CDR3. The CDR3 sequence: CASSLATGGFPYNEQFF. The CDR3 DNA follows: TGTGCCAGCAGCTTAGCTACAGGGGGCTTTCCCTACAATGAGCAGTTCTTC. The whole variable domain, filled in from reference TRBV7-9 and TRBJ2-1, reads DTGVSQNPRHKITKRGQNVTFRCDPISEHNRLYWYRQTLGQGPEFLTYFQNEAQLEKSRLLSDRFSAERPKGSFSTLEIQRTEQGDSAMYLCASSLATGGFPYNEQFFGPGTRLTVL.

CDR3 residues: CSVDLRGRNYGYTF. CDR3 DNA sequence: TGCAGCGTTGATTTGCGGGGGCGAAACTATGGCTACACCTTC. The chain combines TRBV29-1 with TRBJ1-2; tentatively, D is TRBD1 (6 bases). Germline CDR1 is SQVTM and CDR2 is ANQGSEA. The length of the CDR3 is 14 residues. Trimming left V 3 bases short and J 2 bases short, with 13 bases between. Drawing the rest from reference TRBV29-1 and TRBJ1-2, the complete variable domain is SAVISQKPSRDICQRGTSLTIQCQVDSQVTMMFWYRQQPGQSLTLIATANQGSEATYESGFVIDKFPISRPNLTFSTLTVSNMSPEDSSIYLCSVDLRGRNYGYTFGSGTRLTVV.